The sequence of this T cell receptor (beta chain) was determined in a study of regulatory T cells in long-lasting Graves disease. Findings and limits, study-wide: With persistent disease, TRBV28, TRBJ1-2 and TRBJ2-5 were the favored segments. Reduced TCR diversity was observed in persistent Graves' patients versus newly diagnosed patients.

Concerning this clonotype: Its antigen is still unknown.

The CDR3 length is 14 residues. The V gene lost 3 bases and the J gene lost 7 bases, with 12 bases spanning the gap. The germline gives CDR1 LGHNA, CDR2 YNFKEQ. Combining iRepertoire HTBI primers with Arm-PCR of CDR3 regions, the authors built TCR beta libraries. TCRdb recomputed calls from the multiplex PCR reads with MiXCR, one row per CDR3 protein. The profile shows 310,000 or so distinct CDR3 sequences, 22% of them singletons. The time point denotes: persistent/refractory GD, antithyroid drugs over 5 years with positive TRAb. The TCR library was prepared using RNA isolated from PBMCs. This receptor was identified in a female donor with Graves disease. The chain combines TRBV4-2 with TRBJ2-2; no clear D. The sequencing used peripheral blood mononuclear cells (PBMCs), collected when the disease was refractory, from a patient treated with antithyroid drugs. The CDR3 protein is CASSHHRVNGELFF. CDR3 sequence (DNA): TGTGCCAGCAGCCACCATCGGGTGAACGGGGAGCTGTTTTTT.